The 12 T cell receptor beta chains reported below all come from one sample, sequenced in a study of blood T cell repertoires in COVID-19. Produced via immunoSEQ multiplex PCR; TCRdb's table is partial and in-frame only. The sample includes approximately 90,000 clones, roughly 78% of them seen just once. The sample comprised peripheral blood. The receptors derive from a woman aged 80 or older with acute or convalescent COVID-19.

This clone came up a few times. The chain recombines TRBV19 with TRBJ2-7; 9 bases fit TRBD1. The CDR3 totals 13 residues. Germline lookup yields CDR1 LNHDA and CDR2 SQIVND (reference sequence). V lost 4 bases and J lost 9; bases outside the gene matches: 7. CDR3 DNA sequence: TGTGCCAGTAGTAGACGGACAGGGGATAGGCAGTACTTC. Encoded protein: CASSRRTGDRQYF. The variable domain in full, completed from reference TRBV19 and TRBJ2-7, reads DGGITQSPKYLFRKEGQNVTLSCEQNLNHDAMYWYRQDPGQGLRLIYYSQIVNDFQKGDIAEGYSVSREKKESFPLTVTSAQKNPTAFYLCASSRRTGDRQYFGPGTRLTVT.

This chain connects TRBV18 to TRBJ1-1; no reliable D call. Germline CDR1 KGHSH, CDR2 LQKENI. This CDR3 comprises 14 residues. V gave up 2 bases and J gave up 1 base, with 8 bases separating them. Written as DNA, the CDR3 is TGTGCCAGCTCACCAGTGGGGAGGAACACTGAAGCTTTCTTT. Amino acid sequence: CASSPVGRNTEAFF. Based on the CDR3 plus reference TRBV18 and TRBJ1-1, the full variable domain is NAGVMQNPRHLVRRRGQEARLRCSPMKGHSHVYWYRQLPEEGLKFMVYLQKENIIDESGMPKERFSAEFPKEGPSILRIQQVVRGDSAAYFCASSPVGRNTEAFFGQGTRLTVV.

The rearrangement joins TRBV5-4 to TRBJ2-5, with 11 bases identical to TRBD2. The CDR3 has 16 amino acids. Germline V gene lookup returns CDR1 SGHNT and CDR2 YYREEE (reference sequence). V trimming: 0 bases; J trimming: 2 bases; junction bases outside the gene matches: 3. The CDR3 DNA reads TGTGCCAGCAGCTTGGTGGCTAGCGGGGGGCAAGAGACCCAGTACTTC. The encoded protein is CASSLVASGGQETQYF.

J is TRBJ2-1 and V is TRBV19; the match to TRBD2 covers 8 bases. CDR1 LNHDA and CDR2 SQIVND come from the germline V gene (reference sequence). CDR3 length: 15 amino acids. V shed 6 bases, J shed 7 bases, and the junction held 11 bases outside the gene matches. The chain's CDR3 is CASRRAGAVWNEQFF. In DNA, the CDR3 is TGTGCCAGTAGGCGAGCGGGGGCCGTGTGGAATGAGCAGTTCTTC.

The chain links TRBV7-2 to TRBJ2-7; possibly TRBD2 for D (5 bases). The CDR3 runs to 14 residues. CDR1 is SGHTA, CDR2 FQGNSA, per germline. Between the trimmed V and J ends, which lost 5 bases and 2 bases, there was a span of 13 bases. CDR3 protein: CASSQTGGPYEQYF. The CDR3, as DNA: TGTGCCAGCAGCCAGACGGGCGGGCCCTACGAGCAGTACTTC. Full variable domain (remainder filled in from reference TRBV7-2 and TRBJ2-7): GAGVSQSPSNKVTEKGKDVELRCDPISGHTALYWYRQSLGQGLEFLIYFQGNSAPDKSGLPSDRFSAERTGGSVSTLTIQRTQQEDSAVYLCASSQTGGPYEQYFGPGTRLTVT.

CDR3 residues: CAGGTNGETQYF. The CDR3 DNA reads TGTGCCGGAGGGACTAATGGAGAGACCCAGTACTTC. The J gene is TRBJ2-5, the V gene TRBV6-5; 7 nucleotides align to TRBD2. Germline CDR1 and CDR2: MNHEY and SVGAGI. This CDR3 comprises 12 residues. J lost 4 bases, V lost 11 bases, and 7 bases had no gene match.

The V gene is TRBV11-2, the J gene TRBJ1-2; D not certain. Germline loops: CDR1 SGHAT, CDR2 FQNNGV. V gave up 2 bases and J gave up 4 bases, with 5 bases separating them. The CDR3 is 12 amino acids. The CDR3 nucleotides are TGTGCCAGCAGCTTATATAGCTATGGCTACACCTTC. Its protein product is CASSLYSYGYTF.

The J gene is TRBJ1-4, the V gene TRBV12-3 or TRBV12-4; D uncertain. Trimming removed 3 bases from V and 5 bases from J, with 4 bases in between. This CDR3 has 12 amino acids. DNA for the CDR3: TGTGCCAGCAGTTTGGGCAATGAAAAACTGTTTTTT. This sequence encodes CASSLGNEKLFF.

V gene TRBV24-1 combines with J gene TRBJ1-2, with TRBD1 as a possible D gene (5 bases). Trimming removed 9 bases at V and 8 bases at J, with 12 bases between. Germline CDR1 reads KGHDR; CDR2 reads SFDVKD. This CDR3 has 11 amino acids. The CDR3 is CATLGAGGYTF. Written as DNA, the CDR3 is TGTGCCACCCTAGGGGCCGGGGGCTACACCTTC.

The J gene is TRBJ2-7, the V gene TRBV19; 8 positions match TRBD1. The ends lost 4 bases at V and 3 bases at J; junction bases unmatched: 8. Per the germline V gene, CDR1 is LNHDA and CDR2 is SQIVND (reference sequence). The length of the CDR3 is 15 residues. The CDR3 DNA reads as TGTGCCAGTAGTAGGTCCGGCACAGGGGGCTACGAGCAGTACTTC. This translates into CASSRSGTGGYEQYF.

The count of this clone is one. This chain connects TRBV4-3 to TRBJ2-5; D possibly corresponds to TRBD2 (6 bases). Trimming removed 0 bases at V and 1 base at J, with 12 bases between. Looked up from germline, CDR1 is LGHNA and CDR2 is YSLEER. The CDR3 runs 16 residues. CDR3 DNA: TGCGCCAGCAGCCAAGATGTTGGAGGGTCCCAAGAGACCCAGTACTTC. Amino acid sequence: CASSQDVGGSQETQYF.

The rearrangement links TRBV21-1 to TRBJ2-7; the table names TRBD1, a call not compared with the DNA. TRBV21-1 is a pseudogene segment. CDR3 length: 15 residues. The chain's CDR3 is CASSNFGTLSYEQYF. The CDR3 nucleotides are TGTGCCAGCAGCAACTTCGGGACACTATCCTACGAGCAGTACTTC.